The source of this T cell receptor beta chain is a study of T cell responses to AZD1222 COVID-19 vaccine. Data came from immunoSEQ multiplex PCR; TCRdb stores just in-frame clones and leaves some out. The data show 80,000 to 100,000 clones, 80% to 90% seen once. Between the trimmed V and J ends, which lost 0 bases and 2 bases, there was a span of 11 bases. Germline V gives CDR1 LGHNA, CDR2 YNFKEQ. The CDR3 consists of 17 residues. The clonotype was recovered from an adult who received the AZD1222 COVID-19 vaccine. The chain uses TRBV4-2 and TRBJ2-6; no clear D. The sample consisted of peripheral blood, taken 28 days after the second AZD1222 dose. This CDR3 reads CASSQDLEVTGANVLTF. In DNA, the CDR3 is TGTGCCAGCAGCCAAGATCTCGAGGTGACTGGGGCCAACGTCCTGACTTTC.